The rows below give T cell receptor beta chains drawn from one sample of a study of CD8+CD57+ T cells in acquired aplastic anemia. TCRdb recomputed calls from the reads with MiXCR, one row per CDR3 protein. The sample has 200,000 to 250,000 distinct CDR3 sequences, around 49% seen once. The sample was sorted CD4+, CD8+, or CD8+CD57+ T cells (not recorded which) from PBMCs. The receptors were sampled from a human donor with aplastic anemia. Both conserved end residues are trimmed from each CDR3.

ASSPDRGLDTQY	TRBJ2-3	TRBV5-1	12
ASSRTARSGNTIY	TRBJ1-3	TRBV12-3/TRBV12-4	13
ASGEGRNQPQH	TRBJ1-5	TRBV2	11
ASKLTGRDEQY	TRBJ2-7	TRBV6-6	11
ASSYLTAQETQY	TRBJ2-5	TRBV6-6	12
ASSQAGGLLTDTQY	TRBJ2-3	TRBV3-1	14
ASSWDRDNEKLF	TRBJ1-4	TRBV12-3/TRBV12-4	12
ASSFPRQGNTIY	TRBJ1-3	TRBV7-6	12
ASSLGVTQH	TRBJ1-5	TRBV2	9
ASSLQTGPLH	TRBJ1-6	TRBV19	10
SARGGVSTDTQY	TRBJ2-3	TRBV20-1	12
AISGAGQVGGQL	TRBJ2-1	TRBV10-3	12
ASSEGGPGGYT	TRBJ1-2	TRBV2	11
AWRGQETQY	TRBJ2-5	TRBV30	9
ASSDTGRETQY	TRBJ2-5	TRBV5-1	11
ASSGNGYT	TRBJ1-2	TRBV9	8
ASSIGGRQPQH	TRBJ1-5	TRBV19	11
ATSDPGSPYEQY	TRBJ2-7	TRBV24-1	12
ASSEGTPGGEAF	TRBJ1-1	TRBV2	12
SARADHEQY	TRBJ2-7	TRBV20-1	9
AISEGGSNYGYT	TRBJ1-2	TRBV10-3	12
ASFPSASRGGSNQPQY	.	TRBV19	16
ASSRSGGASYEQY	TRBJ2-7	TRBV4-1	13
ASSLAGTGAAYNEQF	TRBJ2-1	TRBV7-2	15
ASSQRTSGGGAYTQY	TRBJ2-3	TRBV19	15